This record covers a single T cell receptor (beta chain). This CDR3 comprises 15 residues. The germline CDR1 and CDR2 sequences are SQVTM and ANQGSEA. The V end was cut by 4 bases, the J end by 4 bases, with 16 bases between. Then a second PCR, running roughly 7 to 11 cycles, was carried out with a sample-barcoded 5' primer and a J-beta primer mix. TCRdb re-called the 5' RACE reads with MiXCR, one entry per CDR3 protein. The repertoire holds hundreds of thousands of distinct CDR3 sequences, with about a quarter as singletons. This sample was included in a study of blood T cells in healthy people across ages. On the study more broadly: There was about one barcoded beta molecule captured by template switching per two T cells.

The sample, about 9.2 milliliters of peripheral blood, was drawn from each donor. A minimum of 7 million PBMCs was isolated per sample. The sample was also reused in another study, on T cells of mothers and their children. That paper notes: Mothers and children who were related shared slightly more overlap than unrelated pairs, but not significantly more.

The chain couples TRBV29-1 to TRBJ1-4; possible D gene TRBD1, 5 bases. What was sequenced was blood. This TCR came from a boy between 5 and 17 years old in good health. CDR3 sequence: CSVAGRDAFNEKLFF. The DNA of the CDR3 is TGCAGCGTTGCCGGCCGGGACGCCTTTAATGAAAAACTGTTTTTT.